Reported below is one T cell receptor beta chain. The germline gives CDR1 SGHRS, CDR2 YFSETQ. The CDR3 has 16 residues. Trimming took 6 bases from V and 4 from J, leaving 21 bases between them. The sample is drawn from a study of T cell responses to AZD1222 COVID-19 vaccine. Study-level background: Second doses at about 4 or about 12 weeks were pooled.

The protocol was immunoSEQ multiplex PCR, while the TCRdb copy is restricted to in-frame clones and leaves out a portion. Counted here are around 130,000 clones, 94% occurring once; the ten biggest clones make up roughly 6.6%. The receptor was isolated from an adult in good health. The chain carries TRBV5-1 and TRBJ2-3, with D possibly being TRBD2 (6 bases). The specimen comprised peripheral blood, sampled on day 0 of AZD1222 vaccination. The CDR3 spells CASIPNRWGESDTQYF. The DNA of the CDR3 is TGCGCCAGCATCCCCAACCGTTGGGGGGAATCAGATACGCAGTATTTT.